This T cell receptor (beta chain) was captured by sequencing in a study of shared clonotypes between healthy human individuals. Study-wide points: Unshared clonotypes carried lower generation probabilities than those common to all four donors. Generally, naive subsets (rather than memory subsets) showed larger estimated richness.

The CDR3 has 13 amino acids. CDR1 MNHEY and CDR2 SMNVEV come from the germline V gene (reference sequence). V lost 6 bases and J 0 bases, leaving 8 bases between the germline ends. The authors ran the assay at deep level. The data were produced by immunoSEQ multiplex PCR, yet TCRdb's version contains in-frame clones alone and is incomplete. Found here are about 2.2 million clones, about 93% of them singletons; the top ten hold more than 1.5%. Terminally differentiated effector memory CD45RA+ cells were excluded from the naive CD8 cells, which were CD45RO-negative and positively selected for CCR7. As to this clone: The antigen is undetermined. The same CDR3 arises from other DNA sequences in this sample as well.

The clonotype comes from a man younger than 35 in good health. Some clones in this sample may be carry-over from other donors' samples. What was sequenced was naive CD8+ T cells from PBMCs. This chain connects TRBV27 to TRBJ1-1, with D perhaps TRBD1 (6 bases). The CDR3 sequence is CASSRGLNTEAFF. CDR3 nucleotide sequence: TGTGCCAGCAGCAGGGGATTGAACACTGAAGCTTTCTTT.